Following are 7 T cell receptor beta chains from one sample sequenced in a study of blood T cell repertoires in COVID-19. Produced via immunoSEQ multiplex PCR; TCRdb's table is partial and in-frame only. The profile shows fewer than 150,000 clones, 60% to 85% of them singletons. Source material: peripheral blood. The receptor source for this set is a human donor with acute or convalescent COVID-19. The donor label of this sample is uncertain.

The V and J genes are TRBV5-1 and TRBJ2-3, with D possibly matching TRBD2 (5 bases). Trimming stripped 1 base from V and 2 bases from J, with 11 bases between. CDR1 and CDR2 (germline): SGHRS, YFSETQ. This CDR3 is 15 amino acids long. CDR3 bases: TGCGCCAGCAGCTTGACTAGGGCCCACACAGATACGCAGTATTTT. Residues: CASSLTRAHTDTQYF.

The V call is TRBV2, the J call TRBJ1-6, with no clear D. The CDR3 covers 15 residues. Germline assignment: CDR1 SNHLY and CDR2 FYNNEI. V lost 3 bases, J lost 7 bases, and 13 bases lay in between. In DNA form, the CDR3 reads TGTGCCAGCAGTGAGGTTCGTACAGCAAATTCACCCCTCCACTTT. Amino acid sequence: CASSEVRTANSPLHF.

The J gene is TRBJ2-3, the V gene TRBV5-1, with a tentative D call TRBD2 (7 bases). This CDR3 has 15 residues. The V end lost 4 bases, the J end lost 2 bases, and 14 bases lay between the germline ends. Germline-derived CDR1 and CDR2 are SGHRS and YFSETQ. CDR3 loop: CASSIGGGSTDTQYF. For the CDR3, the DNA is TGCGCCAGCAGCATTGGGGGGGGCTCCACAGATACGCAGTATTTT.

V and J are TRBV12-3 or TRBV12-4 and TRBJ2-7; the D is unclear. Trimming pared 6 bases from V and 0 bases from J, leaving 9 bases between. CDR3 length: 13 amino acids. The DNA for the CDR3 is TGTGCCAGCAGCCGCGAAAGCTCCTACGAGCAGTACGTC. Translation: CASSRESSYEQYV.

The CDR3: CASSLASGGGTEAFF. The CDR3 nucleotides are TGTGCCAGCAGCTTAGCGTCAGGGGGTGGAACTGAAGCTTTCTTT. The chain recombines TRBV7-9 with TRBJ1-1, with 7 nucleotides matching TRBD1. Looked up from germline, CDR1 is SEHNR and CDR2 is FQNEAQ (reference sequence). CDR3 length: 15 residues. The V segment lost 0 bases and the J segment 5 bases; nucleotides outside the gene matches: 6.

This clone appeared once. V and J are TRBV14 and TRBJ1-2; TRBD1 matches at 9 bases. The length of the CDR3 is 13 residues. Germline V gives CDR1 SGHDN, CDR2 FVKESK. After removal of 6 bases from V and 5 bases from J, the junction contained 4 bases not matched to a gene. CDR3 protein: CASRLGQGYGYTF. The CDR3 DNA sequence: TGTGCCAGCAGACTAGGACAGGGGTATGGCTACACCTTC.

The V and J genes are TRBV27 and TRBJ1-6; 7 nucleotides agree with TRBD1. Germline loops: CDR1 MNHEY, CDR2 SMNVEV (reference sequence). The V gene end was trimmed by 3 bases and the J gene end by 12 bases; junction bases not matched to a gene: 2. The CDR3 runs to 12 residues. CDR3 nucleotides: TGTGCCAGCAGTTTCCGACAGGGACCCCTCCACTTT. It translates to CASSFRQGPLHF.